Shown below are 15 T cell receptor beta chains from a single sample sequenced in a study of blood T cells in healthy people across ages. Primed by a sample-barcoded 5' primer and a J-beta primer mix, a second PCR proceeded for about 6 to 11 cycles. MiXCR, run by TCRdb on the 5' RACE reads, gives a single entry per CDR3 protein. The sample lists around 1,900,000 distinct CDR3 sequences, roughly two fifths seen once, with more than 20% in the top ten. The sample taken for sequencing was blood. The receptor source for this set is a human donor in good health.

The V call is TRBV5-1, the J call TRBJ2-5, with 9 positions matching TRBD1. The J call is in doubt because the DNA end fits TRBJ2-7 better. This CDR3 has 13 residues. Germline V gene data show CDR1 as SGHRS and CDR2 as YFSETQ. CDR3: CASSLPGQGEQYF. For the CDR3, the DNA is TGCGCCAGCAGCTTGCCGGGACAGGGCGAGCAGTACTTC.

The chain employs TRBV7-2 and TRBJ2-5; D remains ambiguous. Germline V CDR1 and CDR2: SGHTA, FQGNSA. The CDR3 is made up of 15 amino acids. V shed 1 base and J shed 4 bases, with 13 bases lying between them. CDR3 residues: CASSLGASFAETQYF. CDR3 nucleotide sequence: TGTGCCAGCAGCTTAGGGGCCAGTTTCGCAGAGACCCAGTACTTC. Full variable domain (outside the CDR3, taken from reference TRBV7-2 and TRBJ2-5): GAGVSQSPSNKVTEKGKDVELRCDPISGHTALYWYRQSLGQGLEFLIYFQGNSAPDKSGLPSDRFSAERTGGSVSTLTIQRTQQEDSAVYLCASSLGASFAETQYFGPGTRLLVL.

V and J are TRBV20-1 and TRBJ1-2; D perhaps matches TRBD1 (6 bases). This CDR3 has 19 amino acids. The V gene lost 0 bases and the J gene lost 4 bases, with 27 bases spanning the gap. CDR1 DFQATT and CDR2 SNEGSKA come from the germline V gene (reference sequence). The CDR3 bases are TGCAGTGCTAGAGACCTTAACCAACACAGGGTTCGGTCGGGCTATGGCTACACCTTC. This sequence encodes CSARDLNQHRVRSGYGYTF.

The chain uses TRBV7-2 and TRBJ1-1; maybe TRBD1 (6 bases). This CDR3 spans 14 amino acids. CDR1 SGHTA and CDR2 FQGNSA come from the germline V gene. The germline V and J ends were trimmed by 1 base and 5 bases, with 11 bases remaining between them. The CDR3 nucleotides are TGTGCCAGCAGCTTAGAGGGGGACGGGACTGAAGCTTTCTTT. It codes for CASSLEGDGTEAFF.

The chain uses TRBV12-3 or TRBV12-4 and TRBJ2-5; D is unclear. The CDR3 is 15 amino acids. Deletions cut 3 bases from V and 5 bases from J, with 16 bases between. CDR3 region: CASSFRPGFRETQYF. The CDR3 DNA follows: TGTGCCAGCAGTTTTCGTCCAGGTTTTAGGGAGACCCAGTACTTC.

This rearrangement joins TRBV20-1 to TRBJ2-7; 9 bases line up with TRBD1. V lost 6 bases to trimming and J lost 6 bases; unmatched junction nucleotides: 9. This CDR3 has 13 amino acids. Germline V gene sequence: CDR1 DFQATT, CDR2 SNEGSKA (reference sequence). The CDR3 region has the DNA TGCAGTGCCAGCCGGGACAGGGACTGCGAGCAGTACTTC. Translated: CSASRDRDCEQYF.

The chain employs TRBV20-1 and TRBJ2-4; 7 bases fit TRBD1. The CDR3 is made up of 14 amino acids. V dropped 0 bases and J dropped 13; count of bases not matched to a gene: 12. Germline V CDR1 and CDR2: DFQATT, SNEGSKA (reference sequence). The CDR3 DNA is TGCAGTGCTAGAGATGGAAGGACAGGTTACGGGCAGTACTTC. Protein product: CSARDGRTGYGQYF.

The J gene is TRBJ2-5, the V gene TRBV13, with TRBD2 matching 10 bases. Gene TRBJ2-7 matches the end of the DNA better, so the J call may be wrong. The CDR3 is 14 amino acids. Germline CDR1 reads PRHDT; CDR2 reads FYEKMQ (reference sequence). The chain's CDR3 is CASRLAGTSYEQYF. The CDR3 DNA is TGTGCCAGCAGACTAGCGGGAACTTCCTACGAGCAGTACTTC.

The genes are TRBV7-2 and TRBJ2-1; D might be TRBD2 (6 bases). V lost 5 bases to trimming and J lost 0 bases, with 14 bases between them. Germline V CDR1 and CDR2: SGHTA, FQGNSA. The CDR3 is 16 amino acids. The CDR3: CASSGSAGLSYNEQFF. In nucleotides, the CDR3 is TGTGCCAGCAGCGGGTCAGCGGGTCTCTCCTACAATGAGCAGTTCTTC.

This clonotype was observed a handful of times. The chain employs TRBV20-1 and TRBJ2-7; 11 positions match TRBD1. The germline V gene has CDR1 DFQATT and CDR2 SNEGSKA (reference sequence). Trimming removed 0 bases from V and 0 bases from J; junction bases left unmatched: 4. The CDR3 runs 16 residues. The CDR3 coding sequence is TGCAGTGCTAGAGACCCGGGGACAGGGGGCTCCTACGAGCAGTACTTC. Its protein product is CSARDPGTGGSYEQYF.

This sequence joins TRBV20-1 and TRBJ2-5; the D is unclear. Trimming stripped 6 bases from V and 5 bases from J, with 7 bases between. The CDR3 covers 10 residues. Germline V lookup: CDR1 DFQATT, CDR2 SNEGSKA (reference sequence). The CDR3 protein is CSAGMETQYF. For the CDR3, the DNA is TGCAGTGCGGGTATGGAGACCCAGTACTTC.

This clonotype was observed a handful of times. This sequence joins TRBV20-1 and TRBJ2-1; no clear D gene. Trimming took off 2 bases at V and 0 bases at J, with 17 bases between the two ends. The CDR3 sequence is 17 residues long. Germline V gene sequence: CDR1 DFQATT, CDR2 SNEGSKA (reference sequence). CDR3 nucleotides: TGCAGTGCTAGATTATCTACTCGGTCTAGCTCCTACAATGAGCAGTTCTTC. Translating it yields CSARLSTRSSSYNEQFF.

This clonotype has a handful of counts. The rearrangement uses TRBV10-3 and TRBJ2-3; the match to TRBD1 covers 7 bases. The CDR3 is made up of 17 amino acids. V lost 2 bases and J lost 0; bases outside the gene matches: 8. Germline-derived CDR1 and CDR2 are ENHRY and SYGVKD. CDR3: CAISEILGTASTDTQYF. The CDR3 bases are TGTGCCATCAGTGAGATCCTAGGGACAGCGAGCACAGATACGCAGTATTTT.

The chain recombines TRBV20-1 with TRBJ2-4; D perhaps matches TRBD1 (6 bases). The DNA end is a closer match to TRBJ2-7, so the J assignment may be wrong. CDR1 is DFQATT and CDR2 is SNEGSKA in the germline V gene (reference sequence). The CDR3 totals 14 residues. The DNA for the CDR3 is TGCAGTGCTAGAGTTGGGGGCTACGGCTACGAGCAGTACTTC. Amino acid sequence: CSARVGGYGYEQYF.

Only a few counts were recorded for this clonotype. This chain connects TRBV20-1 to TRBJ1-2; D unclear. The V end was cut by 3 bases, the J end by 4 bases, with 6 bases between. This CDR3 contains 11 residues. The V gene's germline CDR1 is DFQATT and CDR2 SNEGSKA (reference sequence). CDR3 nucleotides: TGCAGTGCTAGCAGGCTCTATGGCTACACCTTC. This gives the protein CSASRLYGYTF.